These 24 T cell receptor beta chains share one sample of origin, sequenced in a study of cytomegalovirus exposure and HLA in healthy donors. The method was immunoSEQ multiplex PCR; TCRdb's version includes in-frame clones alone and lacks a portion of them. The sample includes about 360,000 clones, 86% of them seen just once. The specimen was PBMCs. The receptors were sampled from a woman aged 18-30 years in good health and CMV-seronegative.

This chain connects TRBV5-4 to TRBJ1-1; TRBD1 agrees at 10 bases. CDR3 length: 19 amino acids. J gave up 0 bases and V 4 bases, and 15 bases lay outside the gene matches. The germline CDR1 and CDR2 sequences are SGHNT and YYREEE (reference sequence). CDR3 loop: CASSQTGTGVLGLNTEAFF. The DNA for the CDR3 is TGTGCCAGCAGCCAAACCGGGACAGGGGTCCTAGGCCTGAACACTGAAGCTTTCTTT.

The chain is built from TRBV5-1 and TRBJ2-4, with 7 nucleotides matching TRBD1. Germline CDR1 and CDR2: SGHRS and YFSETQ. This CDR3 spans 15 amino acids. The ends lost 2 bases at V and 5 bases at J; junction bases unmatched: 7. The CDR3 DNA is TGCGCCAGCAGCTTTGGGACAGCTGCGGAAAACATTCAGTACTTC. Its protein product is CASSFGTAAENIQYF. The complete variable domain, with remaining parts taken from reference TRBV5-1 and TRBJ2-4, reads KAGVTQTPRYLIKTRGQQVTLSCSPISGHRSVSWYQQTPGQGLQFLFEYFSETQRNKGNFPGRFSGRQFSNSRSEMNVSTLELGDSALYLCASSFGTAAENIQYFGAGTRLSVL.

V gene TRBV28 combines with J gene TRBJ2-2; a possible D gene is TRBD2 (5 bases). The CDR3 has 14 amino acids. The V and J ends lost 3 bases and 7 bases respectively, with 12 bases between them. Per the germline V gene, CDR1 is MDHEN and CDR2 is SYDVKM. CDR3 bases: TGTGCCAGCAGTTTTCGAGGGTTGGGCGGGGAGCTGTTTTTT. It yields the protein CASSFRGLGGELFF.

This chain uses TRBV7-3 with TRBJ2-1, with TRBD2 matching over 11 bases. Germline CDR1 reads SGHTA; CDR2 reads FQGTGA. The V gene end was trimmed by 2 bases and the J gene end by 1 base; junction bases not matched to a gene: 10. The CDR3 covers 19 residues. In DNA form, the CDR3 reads TGTGCCAGCAGCTTATTGCCTAGCGGGAGGTTACTTTCCTACAATGAGCAGTTCTTC. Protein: CASSLLPSGRLLSYNEQFF. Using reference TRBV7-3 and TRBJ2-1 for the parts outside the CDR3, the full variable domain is GAGVSQTPSNKVTEKGKYVELRCDPISGHTALYWYRQSLGQGPEFLIYFQGTGAADDSGLPNDRFFAVRPEGSVSTLKIQRTERGDSAVYLCASSLLPSGRLLSYNEQFFGPGTRLTVL.

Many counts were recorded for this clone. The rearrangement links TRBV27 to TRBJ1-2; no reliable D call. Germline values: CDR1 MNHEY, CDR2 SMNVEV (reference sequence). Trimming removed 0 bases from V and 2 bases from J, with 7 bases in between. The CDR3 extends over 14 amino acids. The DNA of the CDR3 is TGTGCCAGCAGTTTATCGCACGGGAACTATGGCTACACCTTC. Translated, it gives CASSLSHGNYGYTF.

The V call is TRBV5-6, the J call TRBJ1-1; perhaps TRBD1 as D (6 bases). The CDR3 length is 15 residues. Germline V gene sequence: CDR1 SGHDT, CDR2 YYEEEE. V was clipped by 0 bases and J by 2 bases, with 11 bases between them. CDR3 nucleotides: TGTGCCAGCAGCTTGGCACAGGGCTTAAACACTGAAGCTTTCTTT. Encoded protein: CASSLAQGLNTEAFF.

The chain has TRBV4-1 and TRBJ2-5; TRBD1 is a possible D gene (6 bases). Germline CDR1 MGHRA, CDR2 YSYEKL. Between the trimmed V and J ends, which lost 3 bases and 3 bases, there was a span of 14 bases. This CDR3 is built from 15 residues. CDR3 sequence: CASSQGITGKETQYF. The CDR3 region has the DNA TGCGCCAGCAGCCAGGGAATTACAGGGAAAGAGACCCAGTACTTC.

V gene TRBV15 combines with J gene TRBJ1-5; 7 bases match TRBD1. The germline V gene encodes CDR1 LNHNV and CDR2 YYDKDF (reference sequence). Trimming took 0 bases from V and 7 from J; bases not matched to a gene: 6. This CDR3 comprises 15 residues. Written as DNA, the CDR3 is TGTGCCACCAGCAGAGACAGGGGGAGCGGACAGCCCCAGCATTTT. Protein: CATSRDRGSGQPQHF. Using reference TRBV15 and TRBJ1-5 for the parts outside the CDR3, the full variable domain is DAMVIQNPRYQVTQFGKPVTLSCSQTLNHNVMYWYQQKSSQAPKLLFHYYDKDFNNEADTPDNFQSRRPNTSFCFLDIRSPGLGDTAMYLCATSRDRGSGQPQHFGDGTRLSIL.

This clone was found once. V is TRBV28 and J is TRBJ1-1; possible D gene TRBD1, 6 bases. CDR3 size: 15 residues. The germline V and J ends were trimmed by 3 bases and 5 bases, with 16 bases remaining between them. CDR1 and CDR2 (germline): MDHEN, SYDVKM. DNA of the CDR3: TGTGCCAGCAGTTTTCGCGCAGGGGTCGGGACTGAAGCTTTCTTT. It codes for CASSFRAGVGTEAFF.

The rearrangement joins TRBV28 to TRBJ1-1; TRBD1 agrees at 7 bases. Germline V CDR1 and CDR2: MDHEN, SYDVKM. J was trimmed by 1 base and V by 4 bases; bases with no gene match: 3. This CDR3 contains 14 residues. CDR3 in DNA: TGTGCCAGCAGTTCAGGGGGAACGAACACTGAAGCTTTCTTT. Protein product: CASSSGGTNTEAFF.

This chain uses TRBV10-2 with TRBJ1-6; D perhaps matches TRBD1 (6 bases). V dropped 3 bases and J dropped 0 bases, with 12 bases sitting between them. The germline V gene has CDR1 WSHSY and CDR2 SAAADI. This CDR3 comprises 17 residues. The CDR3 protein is CASSDDLGASYNSPLHF. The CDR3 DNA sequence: TGCGCCAGCAGTGATGATCTGGGGGCCTCCTATAATTCACCCCTCCACTTT.

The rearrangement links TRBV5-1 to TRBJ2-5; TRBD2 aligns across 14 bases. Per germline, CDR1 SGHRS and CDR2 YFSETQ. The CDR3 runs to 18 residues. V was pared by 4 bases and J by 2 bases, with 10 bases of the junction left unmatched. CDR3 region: CASSVGLAGDPYQETQYF. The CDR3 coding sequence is TGCGCCAGCAGCGTGGGACTAGCGGGGGACCCGTATCAAGAGACCCAGTACTTC. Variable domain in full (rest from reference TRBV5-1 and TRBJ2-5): KAGVTQTPRYLIKTRGQQVTLSCSPISGHRSVSWYQQTPGQGLQFLFEYFSETQRNKGNFPGRFSGRQFSNSRSEMNVSTLELGDSALYLCASSVGLAGDPYQETQYFGPGTRLLVL.

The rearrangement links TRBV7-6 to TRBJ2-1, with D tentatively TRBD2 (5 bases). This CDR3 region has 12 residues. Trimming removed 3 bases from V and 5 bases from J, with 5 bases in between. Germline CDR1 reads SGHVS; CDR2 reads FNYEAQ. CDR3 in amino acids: CASSFGDNEQFF. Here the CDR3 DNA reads TGTGCCAGCAGCTTCGGGGACAATGAGCAGTTCTTC.

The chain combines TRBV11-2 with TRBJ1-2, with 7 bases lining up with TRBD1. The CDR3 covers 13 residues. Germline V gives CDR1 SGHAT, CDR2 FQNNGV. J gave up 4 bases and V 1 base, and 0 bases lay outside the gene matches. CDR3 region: CASSLGTGYGYTF. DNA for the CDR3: TGTGCCAGCAGCTTAGGGACAGGCTATGGCTACACCTTC. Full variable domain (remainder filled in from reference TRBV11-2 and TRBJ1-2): EAGVAQSPRYKIIEKRQSVAFWCNPISGHATLYWYQQILGQGPKLLIQFQNNGVVDDSQLPKDRFSAERLKGVDSTLKIQPAKLEDSAVYLCASSLGTGYGYTFGSGTRLTVV.

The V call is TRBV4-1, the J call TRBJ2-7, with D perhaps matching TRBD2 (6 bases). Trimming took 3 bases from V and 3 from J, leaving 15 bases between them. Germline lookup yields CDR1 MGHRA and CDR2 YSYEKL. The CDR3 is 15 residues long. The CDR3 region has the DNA TGCGCCAGCAGCCAGCGTCGGGGGAAAAGCTACGAGCAGTACTTC. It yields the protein CASSQRRGKSYEQYF.

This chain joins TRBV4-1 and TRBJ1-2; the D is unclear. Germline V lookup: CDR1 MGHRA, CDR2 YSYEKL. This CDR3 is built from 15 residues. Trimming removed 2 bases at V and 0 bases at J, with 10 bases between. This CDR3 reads CASSQYQASNYGYTF. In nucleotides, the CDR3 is TGCGCCAGCAGCCAATACCAAGCGTCTAACTATGGCTACACCTTC.

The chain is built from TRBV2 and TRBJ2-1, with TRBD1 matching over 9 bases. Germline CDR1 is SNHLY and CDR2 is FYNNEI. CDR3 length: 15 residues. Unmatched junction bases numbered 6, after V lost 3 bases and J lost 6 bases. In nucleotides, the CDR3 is TGTGCCAGCAGTGAGGCGACAGGGGGAATCAATGAGCAGTTCTTC. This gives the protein CASSEATGGINEQFF.

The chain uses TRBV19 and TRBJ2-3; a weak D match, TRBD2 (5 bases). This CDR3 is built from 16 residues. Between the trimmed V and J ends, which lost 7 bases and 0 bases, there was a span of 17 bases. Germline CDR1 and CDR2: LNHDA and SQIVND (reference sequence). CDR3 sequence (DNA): TGTGCCAGTAAAACCGTGGAAGCGGCTAGCACAGATACGCAGTATTTT. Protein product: CASKTVEAASTDTQYF.

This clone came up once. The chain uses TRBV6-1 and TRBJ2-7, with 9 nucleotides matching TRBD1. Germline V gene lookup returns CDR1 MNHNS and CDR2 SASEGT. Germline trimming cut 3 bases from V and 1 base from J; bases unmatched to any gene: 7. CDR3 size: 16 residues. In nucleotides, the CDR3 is TGTGCCAGCAGTGATCCGGGACAGGGTTTGTCCTACGAGCAGTACTTC. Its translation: CASSDPGQGLSYEQYF.

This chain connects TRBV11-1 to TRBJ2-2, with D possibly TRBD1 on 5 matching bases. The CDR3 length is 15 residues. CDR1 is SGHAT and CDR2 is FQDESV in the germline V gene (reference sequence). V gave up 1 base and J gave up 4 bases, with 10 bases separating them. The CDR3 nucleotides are TGTGCCAGCAGCTTAGGGGGCTATTCCACCGGGGAGCTGTTTTTT. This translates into CASSLGGYSTGELFF.

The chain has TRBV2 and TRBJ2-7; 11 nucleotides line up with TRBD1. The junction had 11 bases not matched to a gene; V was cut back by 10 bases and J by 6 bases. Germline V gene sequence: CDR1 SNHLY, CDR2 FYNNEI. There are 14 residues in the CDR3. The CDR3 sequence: CATDQGQGAAEQYF. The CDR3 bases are TGTGCCACCGATCAAGGACAGGGGGCTGCCGAGCAGTACTTC.

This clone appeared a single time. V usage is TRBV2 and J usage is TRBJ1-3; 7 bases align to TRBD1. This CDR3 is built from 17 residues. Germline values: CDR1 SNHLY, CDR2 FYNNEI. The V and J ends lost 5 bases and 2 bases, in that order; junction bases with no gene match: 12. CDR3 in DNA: TGTGCCAGCAGTTCCGCCTTTTTGACAGGGACTGGAAACACCATATATTTT. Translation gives CASSSAFLTGTGNTIYF.

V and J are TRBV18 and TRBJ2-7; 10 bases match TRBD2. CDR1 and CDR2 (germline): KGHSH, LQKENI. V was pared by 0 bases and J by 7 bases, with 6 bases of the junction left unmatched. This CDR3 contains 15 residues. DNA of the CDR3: TGTGCCAGCTCACCACCCACTAGCGGGATGGGTGAGCAGTACTTC. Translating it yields CASSPPTSGMGEQYF.

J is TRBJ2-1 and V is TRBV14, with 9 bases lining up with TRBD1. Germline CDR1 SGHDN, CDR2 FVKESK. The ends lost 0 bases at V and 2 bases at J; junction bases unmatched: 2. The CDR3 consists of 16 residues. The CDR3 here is CASSQDGDRAYNEQFF. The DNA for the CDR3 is TGTGCCAGCAGCCAAGATGGGGACAGGGCCTACAATGAGCAGTTCTTC.